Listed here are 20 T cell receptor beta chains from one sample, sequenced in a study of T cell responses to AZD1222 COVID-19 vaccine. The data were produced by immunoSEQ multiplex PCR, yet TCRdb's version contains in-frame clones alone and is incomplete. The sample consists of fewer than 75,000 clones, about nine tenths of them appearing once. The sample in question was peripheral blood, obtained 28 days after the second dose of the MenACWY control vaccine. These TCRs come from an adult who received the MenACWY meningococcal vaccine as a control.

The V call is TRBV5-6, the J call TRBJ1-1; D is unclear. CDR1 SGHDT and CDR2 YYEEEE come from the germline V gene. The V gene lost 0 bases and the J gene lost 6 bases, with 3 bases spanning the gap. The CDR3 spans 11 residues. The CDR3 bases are TGTGCCAGCAGCTTGGGGCCTGAAGCTTTCTTT. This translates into CASSLGPEAFF.

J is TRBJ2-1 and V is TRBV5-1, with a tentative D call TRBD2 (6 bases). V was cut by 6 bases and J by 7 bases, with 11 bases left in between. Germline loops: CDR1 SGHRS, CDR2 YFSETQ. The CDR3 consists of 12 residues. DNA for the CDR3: TGCGCCAGCACCCTGACTAGTAATGAGCAGTTCTTC. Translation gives CASTLTSNEQFF.

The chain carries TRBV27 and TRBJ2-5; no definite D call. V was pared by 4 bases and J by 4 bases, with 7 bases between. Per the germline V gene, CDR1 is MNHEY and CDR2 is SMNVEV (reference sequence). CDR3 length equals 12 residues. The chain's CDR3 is CASSYPRETQYF. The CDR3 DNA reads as TGTGCCAGCAGTTACCCTCGAGAGACCCAGTACTTC.

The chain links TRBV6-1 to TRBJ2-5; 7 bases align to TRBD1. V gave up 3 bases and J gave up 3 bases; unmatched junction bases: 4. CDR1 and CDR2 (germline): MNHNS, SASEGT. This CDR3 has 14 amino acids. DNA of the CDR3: TGTGCCAGCAGTGACCTCACAGGGGAAGAGACCCAGTACTTC. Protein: CASSDLTGEETQYF.

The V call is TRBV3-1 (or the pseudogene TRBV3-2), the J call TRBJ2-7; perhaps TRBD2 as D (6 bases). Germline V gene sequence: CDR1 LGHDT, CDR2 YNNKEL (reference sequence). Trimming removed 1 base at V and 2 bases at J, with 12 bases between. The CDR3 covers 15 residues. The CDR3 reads CASSQGAGVAYEQYF. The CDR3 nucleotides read TGTGCCAGCAGCCAAGGAGCGGGCGTTGCCTACGAGCAGTACTTC.

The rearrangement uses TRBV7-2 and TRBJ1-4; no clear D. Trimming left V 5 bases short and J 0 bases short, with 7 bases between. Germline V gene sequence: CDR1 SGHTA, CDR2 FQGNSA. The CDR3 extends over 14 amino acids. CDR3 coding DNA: TGTGCCAGCAGCCCCCACACAACTAATGAAAAACTGTTTTTT. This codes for CASSPHTTNEKLFF. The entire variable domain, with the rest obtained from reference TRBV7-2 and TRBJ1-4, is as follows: GAGVSQSPSNKVTEKGKDVELRCDPISGHTALYWYRQSLGQGLEFLIYFQGNSAPDKSGLPSDRFSAERTGGSVSTLTIQRTQQEDSAVYLCASSPHTTNEKLFFGSGTQLSVL.

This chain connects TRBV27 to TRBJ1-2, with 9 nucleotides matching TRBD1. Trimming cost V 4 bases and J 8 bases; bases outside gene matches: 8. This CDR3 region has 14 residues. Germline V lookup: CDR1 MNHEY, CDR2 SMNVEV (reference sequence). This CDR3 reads CASSSQGAMAGYTF. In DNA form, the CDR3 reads TGTGCCAGCAGTTCACAGGGGGCGATGGCCGGCTACACCTTC.

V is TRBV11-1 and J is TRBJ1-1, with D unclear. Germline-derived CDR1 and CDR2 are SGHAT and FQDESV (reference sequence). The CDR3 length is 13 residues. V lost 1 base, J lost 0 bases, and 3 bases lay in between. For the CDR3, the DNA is TGTGCCAGCAGCTTAGGGCTGAACACTGAAGCTTTCTTT. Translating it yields CASSLGLNTEAFF.

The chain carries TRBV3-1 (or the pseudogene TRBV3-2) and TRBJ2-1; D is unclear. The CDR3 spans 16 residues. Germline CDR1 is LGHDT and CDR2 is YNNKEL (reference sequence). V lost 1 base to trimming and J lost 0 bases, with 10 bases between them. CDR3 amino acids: CASSQGVPSSYNEQFF. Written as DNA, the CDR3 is TGTGCCAGCAGCCAAGGCGTCCCAAGCTCCTACAATGAGCAGTTCTTC.

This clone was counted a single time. The chain's CDR3 is CASTLGANEQFF. In DNA, the CDR3 is TGTGCCAGCACCCTGGGGGCAAATGAGCAGTTCTTC. This chain links TRBV12-3 or TRBV12-4 with TRBJ2-1; maybe TRBD1 (6 bases). CDR3 size: 12 residues. V shed 7 bases and J shed 7 bases, with 11 bases lying between them.

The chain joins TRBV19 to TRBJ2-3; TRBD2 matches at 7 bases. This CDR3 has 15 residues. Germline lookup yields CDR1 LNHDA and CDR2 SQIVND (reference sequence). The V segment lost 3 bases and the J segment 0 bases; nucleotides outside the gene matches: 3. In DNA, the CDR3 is TGTGCCAGTAGTATGGGGGGGACCAGCACAGATACGCAGTATTTT. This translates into CASSMGGTSTDTQYF.

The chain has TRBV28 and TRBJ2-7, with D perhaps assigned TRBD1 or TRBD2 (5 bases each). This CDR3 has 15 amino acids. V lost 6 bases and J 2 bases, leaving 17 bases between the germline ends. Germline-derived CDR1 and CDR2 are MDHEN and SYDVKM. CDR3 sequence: CASSRVLGRTYEQYF. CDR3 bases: TGTGCCAGCAGCCGGGTTTTGGGACGGACCTACGAGCAGTACTTC.

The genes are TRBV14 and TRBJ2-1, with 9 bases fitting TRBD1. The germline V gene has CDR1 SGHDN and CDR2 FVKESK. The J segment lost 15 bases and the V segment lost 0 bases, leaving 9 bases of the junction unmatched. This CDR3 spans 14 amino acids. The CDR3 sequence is CASSQDGFGTGPFF. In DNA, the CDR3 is TGTGCCAGCAGCCAAGATGGATTCGGGACAGGGCCGTTCTTC.

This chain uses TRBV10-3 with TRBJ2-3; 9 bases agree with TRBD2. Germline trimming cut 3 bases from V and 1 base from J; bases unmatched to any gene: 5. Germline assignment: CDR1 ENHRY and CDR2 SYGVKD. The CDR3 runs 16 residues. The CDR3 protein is CAISESGGRGTDTQYF. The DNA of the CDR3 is TGTGCCATCAGTGAATCGGGCGGGAGGGGCACAGATACGCAGTATTTT.

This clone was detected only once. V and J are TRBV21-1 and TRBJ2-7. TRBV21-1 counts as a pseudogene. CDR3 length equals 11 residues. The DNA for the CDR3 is TGTGCCATCAGGGGGGCCTACGAGCAGTACTTC. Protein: CAIRGAYEQYF.

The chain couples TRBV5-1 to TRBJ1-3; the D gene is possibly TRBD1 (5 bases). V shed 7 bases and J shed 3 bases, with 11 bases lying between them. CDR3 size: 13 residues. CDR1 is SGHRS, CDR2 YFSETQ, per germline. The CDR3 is CASARGLGNTIYF. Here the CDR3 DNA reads TGCGCCAGCGCCCGGGGCCTTGGAAACACCATATATTTT.

This chain's CDR3 is CASSYLAGDNEQFF. Written as DNA, the CDR3 is TGTGCCAGCAGCTATTTAGCGGGAGACAATGAGCAGTTCTTC. V is TRBV7-2 and J is TRBJ2-1, with 9 bases aligning to TRBD2. Germline CDR1 is SGHTA and CDR2 is FQGNSA. V shed 4 bases and J 5 bases; nucleotides not matched to a gene: 3. The CDR3 covers 14 residues.

The CDR3 loop reads CASSRDRLEPQHF. For the CDR3, the DNA is TGTGCCAGCAGCCGGGACCGTTTAGAGCCCCAGCATTTT. This chain connects TRBV5-4 to TRBJ1-5; D perhaps matches TRBD1 (5 bases). The ends were cut back, 4 bases at V and 8 bases at J, with 13 bases in the middle. This CDR3 contains 13 residues. Germline V gene data show CDR1 as SGHNT and CDR2 as YYREEE (reference sequence). The variable domain in full, with the rest retrieved from reference TRBV5-4 and TRBJ1-5, is ETGVTQSPTHLIKTRGQQVTLRCSSQSGHNTVSWYQQALGQGPQFIFQYYREEENGRGNFPPRFSGLQFPNYSSELNVNALELDDSALYLCASSRDRLEPQHFGDGTRLSIL.

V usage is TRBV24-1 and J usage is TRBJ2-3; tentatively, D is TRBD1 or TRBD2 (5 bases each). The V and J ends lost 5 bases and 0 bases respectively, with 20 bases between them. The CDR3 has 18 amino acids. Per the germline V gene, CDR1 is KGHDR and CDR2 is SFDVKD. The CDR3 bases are TGTGCCACCAGTGGCCTGCCCGCAGGGAGTCGGAGCACAGATACGCAGTATTTT. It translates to CATSGLPAGSRSTDTQYF.

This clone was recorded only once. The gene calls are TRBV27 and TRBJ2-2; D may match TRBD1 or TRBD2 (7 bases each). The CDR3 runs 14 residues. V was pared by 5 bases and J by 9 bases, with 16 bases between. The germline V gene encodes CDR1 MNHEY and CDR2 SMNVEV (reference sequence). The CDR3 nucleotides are TGTGCCAGCAGTACCGACAGGGAGGGTAGGGAGCTGTTTTTT. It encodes CASSTDREGRELFF.